Sequencing of this TCR beta chain was carried out in a study of T cells after yellow fever vaccination (dated by TCRdb to between 2017 and 2020). Concerning the study at large: The SMART-Seq v4 Ultra Low Input RNA kit was used to prepare libraries from fractions with low cell numbers. To track T-cell clones before and after primary and booster YFV17D yellow fever vaccination, bulk TCR alpha and beta repertoires were sequenced longitudinally. Two healthy male donors, one aged 18 to 30 and one aged 30 to 40 years, were included in the cohort. Blood samples were taken at several timepoints before and after primary and secondary immunization, and bulk PBMC replicates and cell subsets were isolated. Here is what the overall study found, with its caveats: Most clones expanded after primary vaccination were re-detected after the booster (almost 97% of CD4 and around 88% of CD8), suggesting broad memory maintenance. A small fraction of clonotypes showed up in both the CD4 and CD8 compartments, probably as a result of convergent recombination. The study included only two donors, which limits how far the findings can be generalized. FACS-sorted repertoires could contain abundant contaminating clonotypes from the bulk population, so computational filtering was required. The secondary T-cell response was weaker than the primary response but faster, peaking on day 5 instead of day 15.

Sample treatment or condition, as interpreted from the label and publication: live attenuated yellow fever vaccine strain. At each blood-draw timepoint, two biological replicates of bulk PBMCs were collected. A standard Ficoll-Paque protocol was used to isolate PBMCs from peripheral blood. TriZol was used to extract RNA from bulk PBMCs, CD4 and CD8 fractions, and dextramer-positive and dextramer-negative fractions. On this clonotype itself: The clone's antigen remains unknown. No much larger clone is present one base from it, and per-base qualities are unavailable.

V is shortened by 7 bases, J by 0 bases, and the region joining them spans 22 bases. The germline V gene specifies SGHVS as CDR1 and FQNEAQ as CDR2. The CDR3 covers 18 residues, taking in both the cysteine and the phenylalanine. Only the CDR3 DNA is retained, 54 bases long and in frame from the first base. TCR cDNA was synthesized by 5'RACE template switching, through which a universal primer site and unique molecular identifiers were introduced. Priming of cDNA synthesis was performed from both the TCR alpha and TCR beta constant segments. Library amplification involved two PCR steps, and the second step added sample barcodes and sequencing adapters. Sequencing of libraries was performed on Illumina HiSeq 2500 (2x100 bp) or NovaSeq (2x150 bp). Under the source paper's analysis protocol: Demultiplexing of reads and collapsing into UMI consensus sequences were performed with MIGEC, and V(D)J alignment was carried out with MiXCR. Vaccine-responding clonotypes were identified with edgeR using replicate PBMC samples, with FDR below 0.01 and a log2 fold change above 5 up to day 15 being required. Each bulk clonotype received a CD4 or CD8 identity based on whether the sequenced CD4 or CD8 repertoire contained that clonotype at higher abundance. The public reads were reprocessed in TCRdb via fastp at Q25 and MiXCR, keeping in-frame beta chains. Entries are consolidated by CDR3 protein sequence, retaining the most common genes and DNA. For this entry, the V and J calls and clone size follow TCRdb and not the study's own pipeline. Within this sample are 450,000 to 550,000 distinct CDR3 sequences, with less than 25% of them counted one time only. The top ten clonotypes cover roughly a sixth of the sample.

This material consisted of PBMCs, taken 20 to 25 days after the first yellow fever vaccination. The origin of this receptor is a man aged 18 to 30 who received the YFV17D yellow fever vaccine. Here the chain combines TRBV7-8 and TRBJ1-3; no D gene call is confident. The DNA reads as follows: TGTGCCAGCACCACTCGAGTCAGGTCTGGGAGCTCTGGAAACACCATATATTTT. This codes for CASTTRVRSGSSGNTIYF.